This is a list of T cell receptor beta chains from one sample in a study of multiple sclerosis patients with progressive multifocal leukoencephalopathy. Clones were sequenced by immunoSEQ multiplex PCR, and TCRdb holds only the in-frame ones, with some missing. Counted here are around 30,000 clones, around nine tenths occurring once; the ten biggest clones make up around 1.5%. The material sequenced was PBMCs, taken from a patient treated with natalizumab. The receptors were sampled from a human donor with multiple sclerosis. The CDR3 runs from the conserved cysteine through the conserved F or W. The order of the fields is V gene, clone size, J gene, D gene, CDR3 DNA, CDR3 protein. The D gene is left open where the match is weak. Only some rows state a clone size, as once, few, many or a class for expanded clones.

TRBV11-2	.	TRBJ1-4	.	TGTGCCAGCAGCTTAGAGGTTATCCCGGACAGAGAAGCAACTAATGAAAAACTGTTTTTT	CASSLEVIPDREATNEKLFF
TRBV7-2	.	TRBJ2-2	.	TGTGCCAGCAGCGGAAACAGGGATCTGGTCCCCCGGGAGCTGTTTTTT	CASSGNRDLVPRELFF
TRBV5-1	once	TRBJ2-1	.	TGCGCCAGCAGCTTGGCTCTTTCAGGGGAGACCTACAATGAGCAGTTCTTC	CASSLALSGETYNEQFF
TRBV9	few	TRBJ2-7	.	TGTGCCAGCAGCGTAGGACAGGACCAGACCTACGAGCAGTACTTC	CASSVGQDQTYEQYF
TRBV5-8	few	TRBJ2-7	.	TGTGCCAGCAGCCCCAAGGGGCGCGAGCAGTACTTC	CASSPKGREQYF
TRBV29-1	once	TRBJ1-5	.	TGCAGCGTTGGGGACGTCAATCAGCCCCAGCATTTT	CSVGDVNQPQHF
TRBV6-4	.	TRBJ2-7	.	TGTGCCAGCAGCGGGACGTTCTCCTACGAGCAGTACTTC	CASSGTFSYEQYF
TRBV18	.	TRBJ2-1	TRBD2	TGTGCCAGCTCCGTAGGCAGCGGGATAACCTACAATGAGCAGTTCTTC	CASSVGSGITYNEQFF
TRBV5-1	.	TRBJ2-2	.	TGCGCCAGCAGCCCGGGGGGCAATCTGGCCGGGGAGCTGTTTTTT	CASSPGGNLAGELFF
TRBV4-3	.	TRBJ1-2	.	TGCGCCAGCAGCCAAGGGGTTTTATCTAACTATGGCTACACCTTC	CASSQGVLSNYGYTF
TRBV15	.	TRBJ1-1	.	TGTGCCACCAGCAGAGATCGAGGGCAGGGGACTGAAGCTTTCTTT	CATSRDRGQGTEAFF
TRBV7-2	.	TRBJ2-7	.	TGTGCCAGCAGCCCACTGGCCGGAGTCTCCTACGAGCAGTACTTC	CASSPLAGVSYEQYF
TRBV27	.	TRBJ1-1	.	TGTGCCAGCAGAGTTACTAGATACACTGAAGCTTTCTTT	CASRVTRYTEAFF
TRBV4-3	.	TRBJ1-2	TRBD1	TGCGCCAGCAGCCGAAGCAGGGGGCGTACCTATGGCTACACCTTC	CASSRSRGRTYGYTF
TRBV7-7	.	TRBJ2-7	.	TGTGCCAGCAGCCCCGGGGACGGGAGCTCCTACGAGCAGTACTTC	CASSPGDGSSYEQYF
TRBV27	.	TRBJ1-4	.	TGTGCCAGCAGTTCTTACAGCACTCGGGGGGAAAAACTGTTTTTT	CASSSYSTRGEKLFF
TRBV15	.	TRBJ2-3	TRBD1	TGTGCCACCAGCAAAACCTACGGTGGGGACAGGCCCACAGATACGCAGTATTTT	CATSKTYGGDRPTDTQYF
TRBV6-1	.	TRBJ2-1	.	TGTGCCAGCAGTCTCACGATGATAGGGAGTGAGCAGTTCTTC	CASSLTMIGSEQFF